The sequence of this TCR beta chain was determined in a study of T cells in Graves' hyperthyroidism and ophthalmopathy. With 1 base removed from V and 8 bases from J, the gap between germline ends came to 23 bases. This CDR3 spans 18 amino acids. Germline CDR1 is MDHEN and CDR2 is SYDVKM. Using RNA transcripts as the source, TCR beta CDR3 regions were amplified. When the TCR CDR3 underwent first-round RT-PCR, the HTBI primer set was used. TCRdb re-analysed the multiplex PCR reads in MiXCR, keeping a single row per CDR3 protein. Of more than 650,000 distinct CDR3 sequences in the sample, 14% are singletons; the top ten hold approximately 10%. This clonotype was seen repeatedly, ten times or more.

The chain is built from TRBV28 and TRBJ1-4; D gene unclear. The receptor comes from a woman aged 18-35 years with Graves' hyperthyroidism. Sequencing was performed on blood. The CDR3 region has the DNA TGTGCCAGCAGTTTATCTCCCCTCTCCGCTCCCTTTAGGGAAAAACTGTTTTTT. This codes for CASSLSPLSAPFREKLFF.